This record concerns one T cell receptor beta chain sequence. Its cognate antigen is unknown. The sample is drawn from a study of Tregs in tolerant kidney transplant recipients. General study findings and limits: Few patients were studied, so findings need validation in larger groups. Some patients' samples used different primers over time, so nucleotide sequences weren't comparable.

Assay used: immunoSEQ multiplex PCR; TCRdb lists only in-frame clones, some missing. The sample totals more than 45,000 clones; its top ten clones hold roughly 0.93%. Unstimulated regulatory T cells (CD4+CD25+CD127-), CD4+CD25- non-regulatory cells, CD4 and CD8 cells were FACS-sorted from thawed PBMCs. Here the sequenced sample was CD4+ T cells from blood, taken before the transplant. The clonotype originates from a human donor who received a combined kidney and bone marrow transplant.

The CDR3 is CASSRGQVNEKLFF. The covered CDR3 bases are TGTGCCAGCTCACGGGGACAGGTGAATGAAAAA. V is TRBV18 and J is TRBJ1-4; TRBD1 matches 8 bases. Sequencing ends 3 residues short of the CDR3 end; the germline J gene provides the rest. The CDR3 runs to 14 residues. The germline V gene has CDR1 KGHSH and CDR2 LQKENI. Germline trimming cut 4 bases from V and 5 bases from J; bases unmatched to any gene: 3.